This T cell receptor delta chain came from a study of gamma-delta chains in newborns, infants, children. This CDR3 contains 18 residues. CDR1 and CDR2 (germline): GEAIGNYY, EKD. This clone was detected a few times. TCRdb has a much larger clone's protein, which differs at residue 16 from the translation of this DNA, likely because of a read error; what is shown is the protein translated from the DNA. TCRdb called clones from the reads again using CATT. The sample has 3,300 or so delta-chain clones, 3% to 5% seen once. V and J are TRDV2 and TRDJ3; 9 nucleotides agree with TRDD3. Sequencing input: blood. The TCR comes from a child who was a newborn, infant or young child, either healthy, febrile or measles-vaccinated (not recorded which). CDR3 in DNA: TGTGCCTGTGACATACTGGGGGAGAGCTCCTGGGACACCCGACAGACGTTTTTC. Its translation is CACDILGESSWDTRQTFF.